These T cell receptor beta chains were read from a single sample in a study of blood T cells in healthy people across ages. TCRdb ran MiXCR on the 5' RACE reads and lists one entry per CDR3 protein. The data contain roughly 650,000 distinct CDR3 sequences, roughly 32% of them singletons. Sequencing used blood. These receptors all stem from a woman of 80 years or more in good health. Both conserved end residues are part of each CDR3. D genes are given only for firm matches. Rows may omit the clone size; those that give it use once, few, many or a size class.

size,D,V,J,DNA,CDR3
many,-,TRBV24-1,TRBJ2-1,TGTGCCACAGGAGAGGGGGACAATGAGCAGTTCTTC,CATGEGDNEQFF
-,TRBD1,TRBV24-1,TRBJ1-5,TGTGCCACCAGTCCGGGACAGGGGGATCAGGGTCCCAATCAGCCCCAGCATTTT,CATSPGQGDQGPNQPQHF
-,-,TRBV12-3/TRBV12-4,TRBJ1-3,TGTGCCAGCAGTTTAGGCAGGGGCCCTGGAAACACCATATATTTT,CASSLGRGPGNTIYF
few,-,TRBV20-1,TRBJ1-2,TGCAGTGCTGGAGGCGGGGAGTCTAACTATGGCTACACCTTC,CSAGGGESNYGYTF
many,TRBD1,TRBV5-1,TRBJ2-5,TGCGCCAGCAGCGATTCCGACAGGGGCGGAAAGACCCAGTACTTC,CASSDSDRGGKTQYF
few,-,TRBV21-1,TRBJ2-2,TGTGCCAGCAGCAGCCACCCGGACAGGGGAACCGGGGAGCTGTTTTTT,CASSSHPDRGTGELFF
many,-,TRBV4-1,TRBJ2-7,TGCGCCAGCAGCCAAGGATTATGGGACGAGCAGTACTTC,CASSQGLWDEQYF
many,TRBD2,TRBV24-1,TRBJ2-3,TGTGCCACCAGTGATACCGGGACTAGCGGGAACCCTAGCACAGATACGCAGTATTTT,CATSDTGTSGNPSTDTQYF
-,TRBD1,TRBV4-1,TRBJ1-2,TGCGCCAGCAGCCAAGGGACGGGGACAGGGGATCGAGGCGGCTACACCTTC,CASSQGTGTGDRGGYTF
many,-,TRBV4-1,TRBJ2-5,TGCGCCAGCAGCCAAGGCACCCAACGGGGGCAAGAGACCCAGTACTTC,CASSQGTQRGQETQYF
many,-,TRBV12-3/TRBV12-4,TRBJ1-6,TGTGCCAGCACAATTCGGCGGTTAAATTCACCCCTCCACTTT,CASTIRRLNSPLHF
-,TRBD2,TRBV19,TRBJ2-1,TGTGCCAGTAGTACGGGACTAGCGGGTCCCCTAGGGAATGAGCAGTTCTTC,CASSTGLAGPLGNEQFF
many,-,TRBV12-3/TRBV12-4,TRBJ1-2,TGTGCCAGCAGTTTAATGCCCGGCGGCTACACCTTC,CASSLMPGGYTF
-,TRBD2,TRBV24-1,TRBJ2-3,TGTGCCACCAGTGATTTTCTCAGGTGTCCCGCGGGGGGGCCAGGGGATACGCAGTATTTT,CATSDFLRCPAGGPGDTQYF
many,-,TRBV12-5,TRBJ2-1,TGTGCTAGTGGGTCGCTCCTAAGCTCCTACAATGAGCAGTTCTTC,CASGSLLSSYNEQFF
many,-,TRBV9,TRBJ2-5,TGTGCCAGCAGCGTAGACGGAGACCAAGAGACCCAGTACTTC,CASSVDGDQETQYF
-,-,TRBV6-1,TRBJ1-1,TGTGCCAGCAGTGGACAGCACACTGAAGCTTTCTTT,CASSGQHTEAFF
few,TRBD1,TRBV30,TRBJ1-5,TGTGCCTGGAACCCCGGGACAGGCAATCAGCCCCAGCATTTT,CAWNPGTGNQPQHF
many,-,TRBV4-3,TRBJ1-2,TGCGCCAGCAGCCAATCGGGGGGCGGCTACACCTTC,CASSQSGGGYTF